The source of this T cell receptor beta chain is a study of T-cell reconstitution after alpha-beta-depleted transplantation in children. Preparation of the TCRbeta library was carried out with unique molecular identifiers. TCRdb redid the calling of the PCR reads with MiXCR, one entry per CDR3 protein. The sample lists approximately 400,000 distinct CDR3 sequences; approximately 11% were seen once. This clonotype was recorded many times. This CDR3 contains 12 residues. The germline V gene has CDR1 DFQATT and CDR2 SNEGSKA (reference sequence). The V and J ends lost 2 bases and 4 bases respectively, with 5 bases between them.

The chain has TRBV20-1 and TRBJ2-2; D gene uncertain. The TCR sequence derives from a human donor who donated a stem cell graft to a child with acute myeloid leukemia. Material: PBMCs from the stem cell graft donor, obtained from the stem cell graft. The CDR3 region has the DNA TGCAGTGCTAGATCGGGCACCGGGGAGCTGTTTTTT. Its translation: CSARSGTGELFF.